These 21 T cell receptor beta chains came from one sample sequenced in a study of T cell repertoires in cytomegalovirus infection. Their target antigens are unknown. TCRdb reprocessed the reads with MiXCR, giving one entry per CDR3 protein. Among hundreds of thousands of distinct CDR3 sequences listed, roughly a third were seen once. This specimen consisted of cultured PBMCs, obtained from culture after CMV antigen stimulation. The origin of the receptors is a human donor in good health (CMV status not recorded). Some clones in this sample may be carry-over from other donors' samples.

This clonotype was observed a few times. This chain joins TRBV7-6 and TRBJ1-5; D is ambiguous. This CDR3 contains 14 residues. The V gene's germline CDR1 is SGHVS and CDR2 FNYEAQ. Trimming took 5 bases from V and 2 from J, leaving 10 bases between them. CDR3 in amino acids: CASSKGVGNQPQHF. The CDR3 DNA sequence: TGTGCCAGCAGCAAGGGAGTTGGCAATCAGCCCCAGCATTTT. Full variable domain (remainder filled in from reference TRBV7-6 and TRBJ1-5): GAGVSQSPRYKVTKRGQDVALRCDPISGHVSLYWYRQALGQGPEFLTYFNYEAQQDKSGLPNDRFSAERPEGSISTLTIQRTEQRDSAMYRCASSKGVGNQPQHFGDGTRLSIL.

The chain couples TRBV7-2 to TRBJ1-4, with D maybe TRBD1 (6 bases). V was shortened by 1 base and J by 7 bases, with 13 bases between the two germline ends. Germline V gives CDR1 SGHTA, CDR2 FQGNSA. The CDR3 totals 15 residues. The CDR3 DNA is TGTGCCAGCAGCTTAGGTGGAAGGGGGGTTGAAAAACTGTTTTTT. Translated: CASSLGGRGVEKLFF.

The V call is TRBV2, the J call TRBJ2-2; D may match TRBD1 or TRBD2 (5 bases each). CDR3 length: 16 residues. The ends were cut back, 4 bases at V and 7 bases at J, with 19 bases in the middle. Germline-derived CDR1 and CDR2 are SNHLY and FYNNEI. CDR3 nucleotide sequence: TGTGCCAGCAGTGGCGGAACGGGGACCACCCTCGGGGAGCTGTTTTTT. Protein product: CASSGGTGTTLGELFF.

A few counts support this clonotype. The rearrangement uses TRBV7-6 and TRBJ2-7; TRBD2 agrees at 14 bases. Looked up from germline, CDR1 is SGHVS and CDR2 is FNYEAQ. V lost 5 bases, J lost 3 bases, and 15 bases stayed unmatched. The CDR3 is 19 amino acids. The CDR3 coding sequence is TGTGCCAGCAGCAACTTACCGGGACTAGCGGGAGTTCCCCTCTACGAGCAGTACTTC. It translates to CASSNLPGLAGVPLYEQYF.

The chain couples TRBV7-2 to TRBJ1-5; no firm D call. The CDR3 length is 14 residues. CDR1 SGHTA and CDR2 FQGNSA come from the germline V gene. With 1 base removed from V and 7 bases from J, the gap between germline ends came to 11 bases. The CDR3 protein is CASSLVHSEQPQHF. The DNA for the CDR3 is TGTGCCAGCAGCTTAGTCCATTCGGAGCAGCCCCAGCATTTT.

This clonotype was picked up many times. CDR3 region: CASSPEASTDTQYF. The CDR3 nucleotides read TGTGCCAGCAGCCCTGAGGCTAGCACAGATACGCAGTATTTT. The chain joins TRBV7-2 to TRBJ2-3; D call uncertain. Germline loops: CDR1 SGHTA, CDR2 FQGNSA. CDR3 length: 14 amino acids. The germline V and J ends were trimmed by 5 bases and 0 bases, with 9 bases remaining between them.

The CDR3 is CASSIRQGQPQHF. CDR3 DNA sequence: TGTGCCAGCAGCATCCGACAGGGGCAGCCCCAGCATTTT. The chain uses TRBV27 and TRBJ1-5, with 8 bases that match TRBD1. The length of the CDR3 is 13 residues. The V segment lost 6 bases and the J segment 7 bases; nucleotides outside the gene matches: 5. Germline V gene data show CDR1 as MNHEY and CDR2 as SMNVEV (reference sequence).

This clonotype was counted only a few times. The V call is TRBV6-6, the J call TRBJ2-1, with D unresolved. Germline V gives CDR1 MNHNY, CDR2 SVGAGI (reference sequence). This CDR3 has 13 residues. Between the trimmed V and J ends, which lost 7 bases and 3 bases, there was a span of 10 bases. CDR3 region: CASTLDDYNEQFF. The CDR3 DNA reads as TGTGCCAGCACCCTGGACGACTACAATGAGCAGTTCTTC.

This clonotype showed up many times. The V call is TRBV7-2, the J call TRBJ2-5; D call uncertain. Germline V gives CDR1 SGHTA, CDR2 FQGNSA. The length of the CDR3 is 13 residues. Deletions cut 1 base from V and 4 bases from J, with 7 bases between. CDR3 residues: CASSLERTETQYF. DNA for the CDR3: TGTGCCAGCAGCTTAGAAAGGACAGAGACCCAGTACTTC.

The V gene is TRBV7-9, the J gene TRBJ2-5; D is perhaps TRBD1 or TRBD2 (7 bases each). This CDR3 region has 14 residues. Germline V gives CDR1 SEHNR, CDR2 FQNEAQ (reference sequence). The V end lost 5 bases, the J end lost 6 bases, and 16 bases lay between the germline ends. The CDR3 sequence: CASSGGDSMKTQYF. The CDR3 DNA is TGTGCCAGCAGCGGGGGGGACAGTATGAAGACCCAGTACTTC.

J is TRBJ1-6 and V is TRBV9; D call uncertain. Trimming left V 3 bases short and J 7 bases short, with 11 bases between. Germline CDR1 reads SGDLS; CDR2 reads YYNGEE. This CDR3 comprises 14 residues. This chain's CDR3 is CASSEAGGNSPLHF. Here the CDR3 DNA reads TGTGCCAGCAGCGAGGCGGGCGGGAATTCACCCCTCCACTTT.

In DNA, the CDR3 is TGTGCCAGCAGCTTAGCCGGGGAGGAGCAGTTCTTC. Translated, it gives CASSLAGEEQFF. The chain joins TRBV11-2 to TRBJ2-1; D may be TRBD2 (5 bases). Germline CDR1 SGHAT, CDR2 FQNNGV. There are 12 residues in the CDR3. Trimming removed 1 base at V and 10 bases at J, with 8 bases between.

This clonotype was seen many times. The genes are TRBV7-2 and TRBJ1-3, with D hard to call. Trimming removed 4 bases at V and 8 bases at J, with 6 bases between. The CDR3 loop spans 11 amino acids. Germline V lookup: CDR1 SGHTA, CDR2 FQGNSA. DNA for the CDR3: TGTGCCAGCAGCTCCTCCGACACCATATATTTT. Its translation is CASSSSDTIYF.

The chain employs TRBV30 and TRBJ1-5; 7 bases agree with TRBD1. Per the germline V gene, CDR1 is GTSNPN and CDR2 is SVGIG (reference sequence). CDR3 length: 15 amino acids. V was clipped by 1 base and J by 5 bases; unmatched bases: 8. The CDR3 here is CAWSADRVRDQPQHF. The CDR3 DNA reads TGTGCCTGGAGTGCCGACAGGGTGCGGGATCAGCCCCAGCATTTT.

The sample holds many counts of this clonotype. The CDR3 DNA follows: TGTGCCAGCAGCAACAACCGGGGACAGGCCCTCGAGCAGTACTTC. Encoded protein: CASSNNRGQALEQYF. The chain links TRBV7-2 to TRBJ2-7, with 8 bases that match TRBD1. Germline CDR1 reads SGHTA; CDR2 reads FQGNSA. Unmatched junction bases numbered 12, after V lost 5 bases and J lost 6 bases. The CDR3 length is 15 residues.

This chain links TRBV5-5 with TRBJ2-6, with TRBD1 matching 7 bases. Germline V gene sequence: CDR1 SGHKS, CDR2 YYEKEE (reference sequence). The CDR3 is 17 amino acids. V shed 6 bases, J shed 3 bases, and the junction held 12 bases outside the gene matches. The CDR3 coding sequence is TGTGCCAGCACCCCAGGGACAGTCGGTTATGGGGCCAACGTCCTGACTTTC. Its protein product is CASTPGTVGYGANVLTF.

V gene TRBV27 combines with J gene TRBJ2-1; the match to TRBD2 covers 13 bases. The CDR3 has 17 residues. CDR1 is MNHEY, CDR2 SMNVEV, per germline (reference sequence). V shed 5 bases and J 8 bases; nucleotides not matched to a gene: 12. The CDR3 sequence is CASSQLQRTSGSYEQFF. In DNA form, the CDR3 reads TGTGCCAGCAGTCAACTCCAGAGGACTAGCGGGAGCTATGAGCAGTTCTTC.

The rearrangement joins TRBV7-2 to TRBJ1-2, with a possible D match to TRBD1 (5 bases). The V gene lost 3 bases and the J gene lost 4 bases, with 12 bases spanning the gap. The CDR3 is 14 amino acids. CDR1 and CDR2 (germline): SGHTA, FQGNSA. The CDR3 reads CASSFQVGPYGYTF. CDR3 DNA sequence: TGTGCCAGCAGCTTTCAGGTGGGACCCTATGGCTACACCTTC.

This clonotype came up many times. V gene TRBV7-2 combines with J gene TRBJ2-5, with D maybe TRBD2 (6 bases). The CDR3 is 17 amino acids. Germline V CDR1 and CDR2: SGHTA, FQGNSA. V lost 4 bases, J lost 7 bases, and 25 bases lay in between. The CDR3 spells CASSSPQGRLASGTQYF. The DNA for the CDR3 is TGTGCCAGCAGCTCACCCCAAGGGAGGCTAGCGTCTGGGACCCAGTACTTC.

The V call is TRBV4-1, the J call TRBJ2-1, with a possible D match to TRBD2 (5 bases). Trimming stripped 2 bases from V and 0 bases from J, with 11 bases between. CDR3 length equals 16 residues. Germline assignment: CDR1 MGHRA and CDR2 YSYEKL. This chain's CDR3 is CASSQPLESSYNEQFF. In DNA, the CDR3 is TGCGCCAGCAGCCAACCACTAGAGAGCTCCTACAATGAGCAGTTCTTC.

This clonotype appeared a few times. V is TRBV6-1 and J is TRBJ1-1, with a tentative D call TRBD1 (5 bases). The V end lost 6 bases, the J end lost 1 base, and 15 bases lay between the germline ends. This CDR3 spans 15 amino acids. CDR1 MNHNS and CDR2 SASEGT come from the germline V gene. CDR3 residues: CASRGPGLWNTEAFF. CDR3 DNA sequence: TGTGCCAGCAGAGGACCAGGGCTATGGAACACTGAAGCTTTCTTT.